One sample yielded the 26 T cell receptor beta chains listed below, sequenced in a study of patients and donors after allogeneic stem cell transplantation. Each CDR3 protein is one row after TCRdb ran MiXCR on the RT-PCR reads. The sample carries roughly 200,000 distinct CDR3 sequences, 38% recorded once. The sequencing sample was made of blood, either unsorted or a sorted T cell fraction (not recorded which). These receptors originate from a human donor who was either an allogeneic HSCT recipient or a stem cell or donor lymphocyte infusion donor (not recorded which). It is not recorded whose cells these are; they may come from a transplant donor.

This rearrangement joins TRBV15 to TRBJ1-1; D is unresolved. The CDR3 is 15 residues long. Per the germline V gene, CDR1 is LNHNV and CDR2 is YYDKDF (reference sequence). V gave up 5 bases and J gave up 1 base, with 14 bases separating them. The CDR3 DNA sequence: TGTGCCACCAGCCGCGCGAAGGTCCCGAACACTGAAGCTTTCTTT. Translation: CATSRAKVPNTEAFF.

This clonotype was seen a few times. The chain employs TRBV20-1 and TRBJ1-2; D uncertain. This CDR3 contains 16 residues. Germline V gene lookup returns CDR1 DFQATT and CDR2 SNEGSKA (reference sequence). Trimming took 0 bases from V and 1 from J, leaving 15 bases between them. CDR3 DNA: TGCAGTGCTAGAGATTACAATTCGGGAAGTAACTATGGCTACACCTTC. Protein product: CSARDYNSGSNYGYTF.

This clonotype was detected only a few times. The J gene is TRBJ1-4, the V gene TRBV4-1; D ambiguous. V was shortened by 3 bases and J by 15 bases, with 17 bases between the two germline ends. CDR3 length: 13 residues. The germline CDR1 and CDR2 sequences are MGHRA and YSYEKL. This CDR3 is CASSQHGGRSMFF. As DNA, the CDR3 is TGCGCCAGCAGCCAGCATGGCGGACGATCGATGTTTTTT.

The chain recombines TRBV4-2 with TRBJ2-7; TRBD1 aligns across 12 bases. Looked up from germline, CDR1 is LGHNA and CDR2 is YNFKEQ. V was clipped by 2 bases and J by 6 bases; unmatched bases: 5. The CDR3 loop spans 15 amino acids. CDR3 loop: CASSQTGQGASEQYF. CDR3 DNA: TGTGCCAGCAGCCAAACGGGACAGGGGGCATCCGAGCAGTACTTC.

There are a few counts of this clonotype. The V call is TRBV5-1, the J call TRBJ1-4; D not resolved. The germline gives CDR1 SGHRS, CDR2 YFSETQ. This CDR3 is 13 amino acids long. V was pared by 0 bases and J by 8 bases, with 8 bases between. In nucleotides, the CDR3 is TGCGCCAGCAGCTTGGGTGGTGAAGAAAAACTGTTTTTT. This encodes CASSLGGEEKLFF.

This clonotype came up a few times. The chain combines TRBV2 with TRBJ2-5, with 7 bases aligning to TRBD1. V was pared by 2 bases and J by 3 bases, with 9 bases of the junction left unmatched. The CDR3 runs 16 residues. Germline values: CDR1 SNHLY, CDR2 FYNNEI. The CDR3 loop reads CASSESLGRGKETQYF. The CDR3 nucleotides are TGTGCCAGCAGTGAAAGTCTTGGCAGGGGGAAAGAGACCCAGTACTTC.

The gene calls are TRBV5-1 and TRBJ1-3, with D hard to call. The ends were cut back, 3 bases at V and 0 bases at J, with 16 bases in the middle. In germline, CDR1 is SGHRS, CDR2 YFSETQ. The CDR3 loop spans 17 amino acids. CDR3 loop: CASSSATGVSSGNTIYF. CDR3 in DNA: TGCGCCAGCAGCTCCGCAACCGGAGTCAGCTCTGGAAACACCATATATTTT.

This clonotype was seen a handful of times. The gene calls are TRBV29-1 and TRBJ2-4; a possible D gene is TRBD1 (5 bases). V was pared by 4 bases and J by 7 bases, with 14 bases between. The CDR3 runs 13 residues. Germline CDR1 SQVTM, CDR2 ANQGSEA. The CDR3 DNA is TGCAGCGTTGTGAGGCAGGGCGCGAACATTCAGTACTTC. Its translation: CSVVRQGANIQYF.

This chain connects TRBV5-1 to TRBJ2-2, with no clear D. V dropped 1 base and J dropped 4 bases, with 11 bases sitting between them. The CDR3 totals 15 residues. Germline CDR1 reads SGHRS; CDR2 reads YFSETQ. The CDR3 protein is CASSLYEVPTGELFF. CDR3 DNA: TGCGCCAGCAGCTTGTATGAAGTCCCCACCGGGGAGCTGTTTTTT.

The chain is built from TRBV9 and TRBJ2-2; 7 bases are shared with TRBD1. This CDR3 contains 15 residues. Germline CDR1 reads SGDLS; CDR2 reads YYNGEE. V gave up 3 bases and J gave up 0 bases; unmatched junction bases: 2. CDR3 region: CASSGQGTNTGELFF. CDR3 sequence (DNA): TGTGCCAGCAGCGGACAGGGAACGAACACCGGGGAGCTGTTTTTT.

The chain recombines TRBV5-1 with TRBJ2-3; TRBD2 aligns across 9 bases. CDR3 size: 18 residues. With V trimmed by 0 bases and J by 2 bases, 10 bases remained unmatched. CDR1 is SGHRS, CDR2 YFSETQ, per germline. The CDR3 bases are TGCGCCAGCAGCTTGGGTATTAGCGGGGGAGATTACACAGATACGCAGTATTTT. This codes for CASSLGISGGDYTDTQYF.

This clonotype showed up just a few times. The chain links TRBV7-3 to TRBJ2-1; D may match TRBD1 or TRBD2 (5 bases each). The V end lost 6 bases, the J end lost 0 bases, and 12 bases lay between the germline ends. Per germline, CDR1 SGHTA and CDR2 FQGTGA. There are 15 residues in the CDR3. The DNA of the CDR3 is TGTGCCAGCAGTCAAGGGACGAGCTCCTACAATGAGCAGTTCTTC. Translated: CASSQGTSSYNEQFF.

This chain joins TRBV5-1 and TRBJ2-3, with a tentative D call TRBD1 (6 bases). CDR3 length equals 16 residues. V was shortened by 2 bases and J by 0 bases, with 13 bases between the two germline ends. Germline V gene sequence: CDR1 SGHRS, CDR2 YFSETQ. The CDR3 reads CASSFLGQTSTDTQYF. The CDR3 DNA sequence: TGCGCCAGCAGCTTCCTCGGACAGACGAGCACAGATACGCAGTATTTT.

The chain combines TRBV5-6 with TRBJ2-7; D remains unclear. V was cut by 4 bases and J by 5 bases, with 7 bases left in between. CDR3 size: 11 residues. From germline, CDR1 is SGHDT and CDR2 YYEEEE. The DNA of the CDR3 is TGTGCCAGCAGCGCCACAAACGAGCAGTACTTC. Amino acids: CASSATNEQYF. The whole variable domain, remainder taken from reference TRBV5-6 and TRBJ2-7, is DAGVTQSPTHLIKTRGQQVTLRCSPKSGHDTVSWYQQALGQGPQFIFQYYEEEERQRGNFPDRFSGHQFPNYSSELNVNALLLGDSALYLCASSATNEQYFGPGTRLTVT.

The chain links TRBV5-1 to TRBJ1-6, with 9 bases fitting TRBD1. CDR3 length: 17 amino acids. Germline V gives CDR1 SGHRS, CDR2 YFSETQ. Unmatched junction bases numbered 10, after V lost 3 bases and J lost 6 bases. The CDR3 reads CASSSRQGVGSNSPLHF. Written as DNA, the CDR3 is TGCGCCAGCAGCTCCCGACAGGGGGTGGGAAGTAATTCACCCCTCCACTTT.

The rearrangement uses TRBV21-1 and TRBJ1-5; the listed D gene, TRBD1, was not tested against the DNA. TRBV21-1 is classified as a pseudogene. The CDR3 runs 15 residues. This chain's CDR3 is CASSKGQGGFQPQHF. The CDR3 nucleotides are TGTGCCAGCAGCAAAGGACAGGGAGGTTTTCAGCCCCAGCATTTT.

This clonotype was counted a few times. V gene TRBV20-1 combines with J gene TRBJ1-5; D remains ambiguous. The V end lost 4 bases, the J end lost 0 bases, and 7 bases lay between the germline ends. The CDR3 extends over 13 amino acids. Germline V lookup: CDR1 DFQATT, CDR2 SNEGSKA (reference sequence). This CDR3 is CSATRDSNQPQHF. The CDR3, as DNA: TGCAGTGCTACTCGAGATAGCAATCAGCCCCAGCATTTT.

This chain joins TRBV28 and TRBJ1-1; 10 bases map to TRBD1. Germline V CDR1 and CDR2: MDHEN, SYDVKM. There are 13 residues in the CDR3. The CDR3 region has the DNA TGTGTCCCATTGACAGGGGGCGGTACTGAAGCTTTCTTT. Translating gives CVPLTGGGTEAFF.

This clonotype was recorded a few times. The J gene is TRBJ1-3, the V gene TRBV7-8, with D maybe TRBD1 (6 bases). V was trimmed by 10 bases and J by 0 bases, leaving 22 bases between them. Looked up from germline, CDR1 is SGHVS and CDR2 is FQNEAQ. The CDR3 consists of 17 residues. As DNA, the CDR3 is TGTGCCACCACGCCGGGGGGGGCCGAAAGCTCTGGAAACACCATATATTTT. Encoded protein: CATTPGGAESSGNTIYF.

The CDR3 DNA reads as TGTGCCAGCAGTTTTCTTGGGACACCGAACACCGGGGAGCTGTTTTTT. Residues: CASSFLGTPNTGELFF. This chain joins TRBV28 and TRBJ2-2, with a weak D call TRBD1 (6 bases). The germline CDR1 and CDR2 sequences are MDHEN and SYDVKM. Trimming pared 3 bases from V and 0 bases from J, leaving 11 bases between. The CDR3 extends over 16 amino acids.

The genes are TRBV3-1 and TRBJ2-1; D might be TRBD2 (6 bases). This CDR3 contains 16 residues. The V gene's germline CDR1 is LGHDT and CDR2 YNNKEL (reference sequence). The V end was cut by 3 bases, the J end by 3 bases, with 15 bases between. CDR3 loop: CASSQSRLVHYNEQFF. The CDR3 DNA follows: TGTGCCAGCAGCCAGAGCAGACTAGTGCACTACAATGAGCAGTTCTTC.

This clonotype has a handful of counts. V gene TRBV3-1 combines with J gene TRBJ2-1; D ambiguous. There are 12 residues in the CDR3. The germline V and J ends were trimmed by 4 bases and 15 bases, with 16 bases remaining between them. The germline V gene encodes CDR1 LGHDT and CDR2 YNNKEL (reference sequence). CDR3 in DNA: TGTGCCAGCAGCCCCCGGGCGGACGTAAGGTTCTTC. As protein: CASSPRADVRFF.

The chain links TRBV5-1 to TRBJ1-4, with D unresolved. V was pared by 4 bases and J by 8 bases, with 12 bases between. This CDR3 comprises 13 residues. Germline-derived CDR1 and CDR2 are SGHRS and YFSETQ. CDR3 coding DNA: TGCGCCAGCAGCATTCAGACGGGAGAAAAACTGTTTTTT. It codes for CASSIQTGEKLFF.

This chain joins TRBV29-1 and TRBJ1-1; 12 nucleotides match TRBD1. The V segment lost 5 bases and the J segment 3 bases; nucleotides outside the gene matches: 10. CDR3 length equals 16 residues. Germline-derived CDR1 and CDR2 are SQVTM and ANQGSEA. The CDR3 DNA reads as TGCAGCGTTCGCCCCGGGACAGGGGGCTTAGACACTGAAGCTTTCTTT. Translating gives CSVRPGTGGLDTEAFF.

The CDR3 here is CAISELAFEKLFF. The CDR3 DNA reads TGTGCCATCAGTGAGTTGGCCTTTGAAAAACTGTTTTTT. This chain uses TRBV10-3 with TRBJ1-4; D gene ambiguous. The ends were cut back, 1 base at V and 7 bases at J, with 7 bases in the middle. This CDR3 comprises 13 residues. Germline V CDR1 and CDR2: ENHRY, SYGVKD.

The chain links TRBV12-3 or TRBV12-4 to TRBJ1-5; D gene unclear. Trimming took off 2 bases at V and 7 bases at J, with 9 bases between the two ends. The length of the CDR3 is 13 residues. This CDR3 is CASSLKPEQPQHF. Here the CDR3 DNA reads TGTGCCAGCAGTTTAAAACCAGAGCAGCCCCAGCATTTT.